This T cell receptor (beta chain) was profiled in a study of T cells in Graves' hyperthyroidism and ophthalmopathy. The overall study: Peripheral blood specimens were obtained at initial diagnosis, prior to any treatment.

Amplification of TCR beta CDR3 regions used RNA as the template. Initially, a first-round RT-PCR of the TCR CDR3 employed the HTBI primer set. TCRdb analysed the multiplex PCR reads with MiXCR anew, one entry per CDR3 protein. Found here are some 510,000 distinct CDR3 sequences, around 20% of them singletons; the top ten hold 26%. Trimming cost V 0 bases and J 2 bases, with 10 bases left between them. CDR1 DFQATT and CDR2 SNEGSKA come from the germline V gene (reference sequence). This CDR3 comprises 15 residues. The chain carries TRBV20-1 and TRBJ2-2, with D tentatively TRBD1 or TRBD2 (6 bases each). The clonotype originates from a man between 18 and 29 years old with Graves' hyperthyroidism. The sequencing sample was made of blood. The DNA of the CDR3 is TGCAGTGCTAGAGAAGGGGGACTCAACACCGGGGAGCTGTTTTTT. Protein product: CSAREGGLNTGELFF.